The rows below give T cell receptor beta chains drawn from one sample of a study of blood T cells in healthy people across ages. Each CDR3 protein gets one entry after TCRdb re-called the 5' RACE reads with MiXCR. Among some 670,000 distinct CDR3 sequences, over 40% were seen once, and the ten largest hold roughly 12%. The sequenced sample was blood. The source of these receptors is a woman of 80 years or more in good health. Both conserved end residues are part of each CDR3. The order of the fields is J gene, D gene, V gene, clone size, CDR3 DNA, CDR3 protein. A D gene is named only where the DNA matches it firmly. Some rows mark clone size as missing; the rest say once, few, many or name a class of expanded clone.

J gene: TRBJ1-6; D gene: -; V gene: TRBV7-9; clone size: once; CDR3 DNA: TGTGCCAGCAGCCAGATGGACAGCTTTTCACCCCTCCACTTT; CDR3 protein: CASSQMDSFSPLHF
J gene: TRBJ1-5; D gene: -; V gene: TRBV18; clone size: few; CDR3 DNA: TGTGCCAGCTCACCACAGGGGAATCAGCCCCAGCATTTT; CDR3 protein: CASSPQGNQPQHF
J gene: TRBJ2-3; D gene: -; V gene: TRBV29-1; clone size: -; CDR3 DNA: TGCAGCGCCCGACGGCGGGGCACAGATACGCAGTATTTT; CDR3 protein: CSARRRGTDTQYF
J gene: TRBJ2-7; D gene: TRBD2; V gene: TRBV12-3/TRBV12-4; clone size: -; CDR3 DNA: TGTGCCAGCAGTTTATTGGGGCGGGAGCCCTACGAGCAGTACTTC; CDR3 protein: CASSLLGREPYEQYF
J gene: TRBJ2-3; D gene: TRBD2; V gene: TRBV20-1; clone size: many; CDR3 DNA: TGCAGTGCTACCAAAATGACTAGCGGGACCACAGATACGCAGTATTTT; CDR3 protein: CSATKMTSGTTDTQYF
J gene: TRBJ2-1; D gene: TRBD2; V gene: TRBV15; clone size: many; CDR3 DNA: TGTGCCACCAGCAGAGAAGGAACCGGGACTAGCTACAATGAGCAGTTCTTC; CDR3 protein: CATSREGTGTSYNEQFF
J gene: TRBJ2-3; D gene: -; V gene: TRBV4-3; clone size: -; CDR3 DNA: TGCACCAGCAGCCGCCTTGGGACAGATACGCAGTATTTT; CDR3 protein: CTSSRLGTDTQYF
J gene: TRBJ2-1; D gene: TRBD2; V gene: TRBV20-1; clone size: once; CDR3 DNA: TGCAGTGCTAGAGATCGTCCGGGAGGGCCCTCCTACAATGAGCAGTTCTTC; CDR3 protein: CSARDRPGGPSYNEQFF
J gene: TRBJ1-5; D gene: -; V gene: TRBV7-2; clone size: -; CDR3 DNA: TGTGCCAGCAGCTACTCCAGAGAGGGGCCCCAGCATTTT; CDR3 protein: CASSYSREGPQHF
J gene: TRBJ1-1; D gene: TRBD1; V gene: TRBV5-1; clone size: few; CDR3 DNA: TGCGCCAGCAGCCGTATCGGACAGGTAAACAGGAACACTGAAGCTTTCTTT; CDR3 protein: CASSRIGQVNRNTEAFF
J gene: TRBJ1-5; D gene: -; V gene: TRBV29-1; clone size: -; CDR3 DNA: TGCAGCGTTGAAGTGGGGGGTAGCAATCAGCCCCAGCATTTT; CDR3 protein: CSVEVGGSNQPQHF
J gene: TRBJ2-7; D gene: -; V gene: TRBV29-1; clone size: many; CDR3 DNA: TGCAGCGTTGTGGGAAAGCGCTACGAGCAGTACTTC; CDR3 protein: CSVVGKRYEQYF
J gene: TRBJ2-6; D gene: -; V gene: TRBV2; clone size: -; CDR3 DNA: TGTGCCACTGGGAGAGGGGCTGGGGCCAACGTCCTGACTTTC; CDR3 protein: CATGRGAGANVLTF
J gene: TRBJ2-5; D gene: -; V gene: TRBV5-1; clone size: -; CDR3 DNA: TGCGCCAGCGGCTTGGACGGCCGGAGTGGGACCCAGTACTTC; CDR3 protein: CASGLDGRSGTQYF
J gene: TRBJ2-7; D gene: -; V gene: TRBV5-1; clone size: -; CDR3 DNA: TGCGCCAGCAGCTTGTGGGGACTCCCAAGCTCCTACGAGCAGTACTTC; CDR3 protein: CASSLWGLPSSYEQYF
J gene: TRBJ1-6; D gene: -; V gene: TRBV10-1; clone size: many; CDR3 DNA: TGCGCCAGCATTCCACCCGGGACAATCGATTCACCCCTCCACTTT; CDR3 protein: CASIPPGTIDSPLHF
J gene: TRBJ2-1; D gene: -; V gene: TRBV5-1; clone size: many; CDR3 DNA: TGCGCCAGCAGCTTGGAAGTCGGTAATGAGCAGTTCTTC; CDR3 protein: CASSLEVGNEQFF
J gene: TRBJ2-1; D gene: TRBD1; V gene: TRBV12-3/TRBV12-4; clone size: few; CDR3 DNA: TGTGCCAGCAGTTTCCAGGGGGCAGGCGAGCAGTTCTTC; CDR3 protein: CASSFQGAGEQFF
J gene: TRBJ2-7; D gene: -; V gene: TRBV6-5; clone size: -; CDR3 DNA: TGTGCCAGCAGTCCCACCAGGGACTCAGGAAGCCACGAGCAGTACTTC; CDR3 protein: CASSPTRDSGSHEQYF
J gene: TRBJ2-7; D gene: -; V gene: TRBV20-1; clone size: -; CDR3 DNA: TGCAGTGCTAGAACGAATTTAGCAGACTACGAGCAGTACTTC; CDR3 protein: CSARTNLADYEQYF
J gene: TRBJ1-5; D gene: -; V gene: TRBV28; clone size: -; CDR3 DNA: TGTGCCAGCAGTATAGGACCCCGGGGCGGGAGCAATCAGCCCCAGCATTTT; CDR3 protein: CASSIGPRGGSNQPQHF
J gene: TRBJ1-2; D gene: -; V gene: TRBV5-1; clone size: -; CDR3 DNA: TGCGCCAGCAGCTTTCGTCGTATAGGCGGGAACTATGGCTACACCTTC; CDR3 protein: CASSFRRIGGNYGYTF
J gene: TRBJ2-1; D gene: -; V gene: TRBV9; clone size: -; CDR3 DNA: TGTGCCAGCAGCCTTAGCGTGTCCCCAAATGAGCAGTTCTTC; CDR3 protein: CASSLSVSPNEQFF
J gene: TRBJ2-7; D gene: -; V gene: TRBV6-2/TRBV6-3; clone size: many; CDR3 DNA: TGTGCCAGCTTGGACCATCCCTACGAGCAGTACTTC; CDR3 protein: CASLDHPYEQYF
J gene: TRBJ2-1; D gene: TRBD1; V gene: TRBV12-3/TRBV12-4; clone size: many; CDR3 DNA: TGTGCCAGTACCCGGGACAGGCACTACAATGAGCAGTTCTTC; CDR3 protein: CASTRDRHYNEQFF
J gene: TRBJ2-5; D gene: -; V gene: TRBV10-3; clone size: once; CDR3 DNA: TGTGCCATCAGTTCAGGATTGGAAGAGACCCAGTACTTC; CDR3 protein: CAISSGLEETQYF
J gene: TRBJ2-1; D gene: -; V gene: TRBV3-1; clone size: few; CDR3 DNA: TGTGCCAGCAGCCAAGATAGGGGAGATGAGCAGTTCTTC; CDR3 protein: CASSQDRGDEQFF
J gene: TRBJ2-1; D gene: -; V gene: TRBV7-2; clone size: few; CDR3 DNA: TGTGCCAGCAGCTTAAGGGGGGGGGGATTCTCCTACAATGAGCAGTTCTTC; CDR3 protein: CASSLRGGGFSYNEQFF
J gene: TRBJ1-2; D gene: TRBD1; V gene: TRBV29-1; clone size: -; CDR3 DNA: TGCAGCGCAAACCCCGGGACAGGGGGCTATGGCTACACCTTC; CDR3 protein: CSANPGTGGYGYTF
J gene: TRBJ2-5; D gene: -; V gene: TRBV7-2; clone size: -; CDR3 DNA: TGTGCCGGCAGCTTAGGAGAGATCCAGTACTTC; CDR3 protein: CAGSLGEIQYF
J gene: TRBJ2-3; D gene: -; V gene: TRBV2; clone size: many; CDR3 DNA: TGTGCCAGCAGTGGAGGACAGATCACAGATACGCAGTATTTT; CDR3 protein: CASSGGQITDTQYF
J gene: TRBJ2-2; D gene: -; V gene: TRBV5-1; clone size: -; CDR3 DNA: TGCGCCAGCAGCTGGGGGCCGTCGAACACCGGGGAGCTGTTTTTT; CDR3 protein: CASSWGPSNTGELFF
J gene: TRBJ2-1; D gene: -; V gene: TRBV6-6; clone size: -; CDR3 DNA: TGTGCCAGCCGACTCCGAATATACAATGAGCAGTTCTTC; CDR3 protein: CASRLRIYNEQFF
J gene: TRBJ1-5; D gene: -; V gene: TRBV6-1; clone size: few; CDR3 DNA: TGTGCCAGCAGAGGTAATACCGTTGGCAATCAGCCCCAGCATTTT; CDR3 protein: CASRGNTVGNQPQHF
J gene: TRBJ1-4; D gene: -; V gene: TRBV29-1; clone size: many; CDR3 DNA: TGCAGCGTTGCCCGACCAGGAGAAAAACTGTTTTTT; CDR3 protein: CSVARPGEKLFF
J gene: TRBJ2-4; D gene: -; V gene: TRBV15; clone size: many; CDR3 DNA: TGTGCCACCAGCCCCACAGGGCAACCAGGAGCCAAAAACATTCAGTACTTC; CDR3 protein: CATSPTGQPGAKNIQYF
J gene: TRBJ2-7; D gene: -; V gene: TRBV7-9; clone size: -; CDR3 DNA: TGTGCCAGCAGCTTAAGCCCCCCGGGGAGTTCCGAGCAGTACTTC; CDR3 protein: CASSLSPPGSSEQYF
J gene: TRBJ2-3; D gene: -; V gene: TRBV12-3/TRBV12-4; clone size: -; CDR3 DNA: TGTGCCAGCAGTTTTCGGGGGAGCACAGATACGGAATATTTT; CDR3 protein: CASSFRGSTDTEYF
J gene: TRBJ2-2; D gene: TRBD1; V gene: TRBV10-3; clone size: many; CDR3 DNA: TGTGCCATCAGTGATACAGGGGACACCGGGGAGCTGTTTTTT; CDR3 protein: CAISDTGDTGELFF
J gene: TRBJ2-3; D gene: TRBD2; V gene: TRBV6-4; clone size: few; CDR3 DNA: TGTGCCAGCCGGGCGGGGGGAGACACAGATACGCAGTATTTT; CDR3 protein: CASRAGGDTDTQYF
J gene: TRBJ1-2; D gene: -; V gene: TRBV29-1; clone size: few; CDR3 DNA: TGCAGCGTTGGAGACAAGACTAACTATGGCTACACCTTC; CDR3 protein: CSVGDKTNYGYTF
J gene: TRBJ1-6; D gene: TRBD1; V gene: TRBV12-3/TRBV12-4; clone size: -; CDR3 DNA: TGTGCCAGCAGTTCGGGGACAGTCGACTATAATTCACCCCTCCACTTT; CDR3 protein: CASSSGTVDYNSPLHF
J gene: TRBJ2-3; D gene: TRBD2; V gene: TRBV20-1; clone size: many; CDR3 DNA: TGCAGTGCTAGAGATCCGCGGGAGAAAACAGATACGCAGTATTTT; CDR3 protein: CSARDPREKTDTQYF
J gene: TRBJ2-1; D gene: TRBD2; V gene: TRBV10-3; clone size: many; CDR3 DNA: TGTGCCATCAGACGTATAGCGGGAGTGGACAATGAGCAGTTCTTC; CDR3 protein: CAIRRIAGVDNEQFF
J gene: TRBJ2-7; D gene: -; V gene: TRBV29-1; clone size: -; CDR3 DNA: TGCAGCGTCGCATTGTGGAGGGAACCCTACGAGCAGTACTTC; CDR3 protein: CSVALWREPYEQYF
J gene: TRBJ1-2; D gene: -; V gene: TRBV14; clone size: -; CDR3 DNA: TGTGCCAGCAGCTGGGACACCAAAAACTATGGCTACACCTTC; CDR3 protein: CASSWDTKNYGYTF
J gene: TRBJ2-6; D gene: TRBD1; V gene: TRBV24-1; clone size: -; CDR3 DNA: TGTGCCACCAGTGATTTGCCCCCGACAGGGGACGGGGCCAACGTCCTGACTTTC; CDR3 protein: CATSDLPPTGDGANVLTF
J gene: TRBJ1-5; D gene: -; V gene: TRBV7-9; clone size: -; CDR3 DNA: TGTGCCAGCAGCTTAGCGCGGGACCCCCAGCATTTT; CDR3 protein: CASSLARDPQHF
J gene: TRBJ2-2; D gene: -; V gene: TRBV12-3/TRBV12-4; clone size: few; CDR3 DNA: TGTGCCAGCAGTTTTAGGAGAGGGGCGGCCGGGGAGCTGTTTTTT; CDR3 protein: CASSFRRGAAGELFF
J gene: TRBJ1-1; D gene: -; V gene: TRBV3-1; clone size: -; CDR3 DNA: TGTGCCAGCAGCCAAGTGGAAAGCGCCGAAGCTTTCTTT; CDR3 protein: CASSQVESAEAFF
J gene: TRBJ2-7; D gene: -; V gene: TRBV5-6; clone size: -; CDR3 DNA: TGTGCCAGCACCGGCCTGGGGGTAGCGGATTCCTACGAGCAGTACTTC; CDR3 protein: CASTGLGVADSYEQYF
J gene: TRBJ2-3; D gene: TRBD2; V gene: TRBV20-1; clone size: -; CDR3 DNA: TGCAGTGCTAGAGAGGGCGGGGGGGCCGCAGATACGCAGTATTTT; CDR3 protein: CSAREGGGAADTQYF
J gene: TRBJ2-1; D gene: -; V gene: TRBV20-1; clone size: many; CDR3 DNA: TGCAGTGCTACCAATGCGGGTAATGAGCAGTTCTTC; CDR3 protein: CSATNAGNEQFF
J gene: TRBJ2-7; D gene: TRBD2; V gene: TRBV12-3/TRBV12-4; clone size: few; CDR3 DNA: TGTGCCAGCAGTTTACCGGGGGGTACCTACGAGCAGTACTTC; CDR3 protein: CASSLPGGTYEQYF